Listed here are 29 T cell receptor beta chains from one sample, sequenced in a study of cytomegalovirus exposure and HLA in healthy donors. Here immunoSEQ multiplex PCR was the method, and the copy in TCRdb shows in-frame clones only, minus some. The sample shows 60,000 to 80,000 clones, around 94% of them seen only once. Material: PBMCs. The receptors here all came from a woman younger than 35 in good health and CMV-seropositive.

CDR3 sequence reads: CASQDSYEQYF. CDR3 DNA: TGTGCCAGCCAGGACAGCTACGAGCAGTACTTC. The chain combines TRBV6-1 with TRBJ2-7, with D perhaps TRBD1 (6 bases). Germline assignment: CDR1 MNHNS and CDR2 SASEGT. Trimming stripped 8 bases from V and 3 bases from J, with 8 bases between. This CDR3 is built from 11 residues.

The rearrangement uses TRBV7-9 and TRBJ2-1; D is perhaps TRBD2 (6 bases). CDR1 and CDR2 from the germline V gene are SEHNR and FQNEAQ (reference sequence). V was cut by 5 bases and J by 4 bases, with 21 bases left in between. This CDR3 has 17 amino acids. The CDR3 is CASSPFHFRGSYNEQFF. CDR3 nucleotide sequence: TGTGCCAGCAGCCCCTTCCATTTTCGGGGGTCGTACAATGAGCAGTTCTTC.

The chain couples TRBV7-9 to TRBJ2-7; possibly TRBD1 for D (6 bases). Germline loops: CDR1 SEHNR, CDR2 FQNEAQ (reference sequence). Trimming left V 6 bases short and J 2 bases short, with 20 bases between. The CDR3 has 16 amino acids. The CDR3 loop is CASSSDLGATAYEQYF. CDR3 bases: TGTGCCAGCAGTTCCGATCTGGGGGCGACAGCCTACGAGCAGTACTTC. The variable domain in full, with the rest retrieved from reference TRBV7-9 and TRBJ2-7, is DTGVSQNPRHKITKRGQNVTFRCDPISEHNRLYWYRQTLGQGPEFLTYFQNEAQLEKSRLLSDRFSAERPKGSFSTLEIQRTEQGDSAMYLCASSSDLGATAYEQYFGPGTRLTVT.

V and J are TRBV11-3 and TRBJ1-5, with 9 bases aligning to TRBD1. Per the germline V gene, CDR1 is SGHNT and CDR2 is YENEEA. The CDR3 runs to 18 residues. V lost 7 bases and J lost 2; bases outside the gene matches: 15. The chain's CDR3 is CASKRDREVSGGNQPQHF. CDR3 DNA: TGTGCCAGCAAACGGGACAGGGAAGTTTCGGGCGGCAATCAGCCCCAGCATTTT.

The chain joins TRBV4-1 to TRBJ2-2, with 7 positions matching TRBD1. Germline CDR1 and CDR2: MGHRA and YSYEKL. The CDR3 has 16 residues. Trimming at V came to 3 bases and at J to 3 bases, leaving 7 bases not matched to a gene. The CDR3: CASSQMETGHTGELFF. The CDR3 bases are TGCGCCAGCAGCCAGATGGAGACAGGGCACACCGGGGAGCTGTTTTTT.

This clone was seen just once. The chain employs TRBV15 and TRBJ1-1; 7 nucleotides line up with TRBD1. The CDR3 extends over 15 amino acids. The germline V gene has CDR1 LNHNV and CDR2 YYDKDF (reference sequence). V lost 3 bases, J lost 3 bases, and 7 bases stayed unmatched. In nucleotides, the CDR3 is TGTGCCACCAGCAGGACAGGGTCACGGGACACTGAAGCTTTCTTT. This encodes CATSRTGSRDTEAFF.

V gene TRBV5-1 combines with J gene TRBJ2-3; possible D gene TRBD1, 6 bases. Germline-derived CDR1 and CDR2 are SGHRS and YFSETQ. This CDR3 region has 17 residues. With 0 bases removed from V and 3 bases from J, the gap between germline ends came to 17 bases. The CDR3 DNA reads TGCGCCAGCAGCTTGGGTCTATACAGGGATGGAACAGATACGCAGTATTTT. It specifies CASSLGLYRDGTDTQYF.

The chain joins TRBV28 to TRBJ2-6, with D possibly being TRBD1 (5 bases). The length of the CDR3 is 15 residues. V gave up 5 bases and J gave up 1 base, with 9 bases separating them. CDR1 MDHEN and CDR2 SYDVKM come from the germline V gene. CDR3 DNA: TGTGCCAGCAGTCCTACAGGTTCTGGGGCCAACGTCCTGACTTTC. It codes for CASSPTGSGANVLTF.

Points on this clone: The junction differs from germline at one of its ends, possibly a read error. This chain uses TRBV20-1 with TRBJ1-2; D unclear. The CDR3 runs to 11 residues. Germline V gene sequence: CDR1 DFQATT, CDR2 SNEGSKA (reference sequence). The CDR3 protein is CSARGRKGYTF. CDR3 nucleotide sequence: TGCAGTGCCAGAGGGCGGAAGGGCTACACCTTC.

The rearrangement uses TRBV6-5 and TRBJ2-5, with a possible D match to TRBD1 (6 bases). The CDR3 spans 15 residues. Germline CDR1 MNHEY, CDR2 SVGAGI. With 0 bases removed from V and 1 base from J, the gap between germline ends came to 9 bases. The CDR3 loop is CASSYSQGLQETQYF. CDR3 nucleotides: TGTGCCAGCAGTTACTCGCAGGGGCTCCAAGAGACCCAGTACTTC.

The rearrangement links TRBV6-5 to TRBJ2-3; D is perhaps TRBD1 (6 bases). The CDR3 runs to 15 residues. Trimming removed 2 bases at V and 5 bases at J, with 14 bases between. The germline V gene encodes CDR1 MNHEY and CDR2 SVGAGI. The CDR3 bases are TGTGCCAGCAGTTACCAGGGGATCGCAGAAGATACGCAGTATTTT. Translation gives CASSYQGIAEDTQYF.

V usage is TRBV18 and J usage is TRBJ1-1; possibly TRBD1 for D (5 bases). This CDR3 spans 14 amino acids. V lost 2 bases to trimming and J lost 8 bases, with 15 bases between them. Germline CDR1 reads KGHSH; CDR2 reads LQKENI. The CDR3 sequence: CASSPRQGGWEAFF. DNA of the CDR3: TGTGCCAGCTCACCAAGGCAGGGAGGCTGGGAAGCTTTCTTT.

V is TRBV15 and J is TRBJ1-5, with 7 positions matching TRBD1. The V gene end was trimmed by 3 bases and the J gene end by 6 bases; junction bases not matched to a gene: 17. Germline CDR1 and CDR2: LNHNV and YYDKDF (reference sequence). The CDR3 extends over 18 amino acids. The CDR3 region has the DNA TGTGCCACCAGCAGCACCAGTTTGGGACAGCAGCGATTTCAGCCCCAGCATTTT. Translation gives CATSSTSLGQQRFQPQHF.

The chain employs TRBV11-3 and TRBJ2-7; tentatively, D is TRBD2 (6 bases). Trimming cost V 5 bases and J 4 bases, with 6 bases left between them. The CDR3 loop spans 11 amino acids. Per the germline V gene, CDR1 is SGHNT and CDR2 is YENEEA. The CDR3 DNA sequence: TGTGCCAGCAGCGGGGGGTACGAGCAGTACTTC. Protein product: CASSGGYEQYF.

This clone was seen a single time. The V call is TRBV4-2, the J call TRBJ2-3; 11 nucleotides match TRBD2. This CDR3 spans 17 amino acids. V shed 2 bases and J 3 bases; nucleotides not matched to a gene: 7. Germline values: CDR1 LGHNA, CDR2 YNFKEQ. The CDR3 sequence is CASSQQPGTSGTDTQYF. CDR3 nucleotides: TGTGCCAGCAGCCAACAACCCGGGACTAGCGGTACAGATACGCAGTATTTT.

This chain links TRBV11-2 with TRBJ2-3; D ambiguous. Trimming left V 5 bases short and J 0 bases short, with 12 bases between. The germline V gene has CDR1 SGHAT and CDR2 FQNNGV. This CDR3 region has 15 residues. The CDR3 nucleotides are TGTGCCAGCAGCCCCGTACAGCTGAGCACAGATACGCAGTATTTT. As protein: CASSPVQLSTDTQYF.

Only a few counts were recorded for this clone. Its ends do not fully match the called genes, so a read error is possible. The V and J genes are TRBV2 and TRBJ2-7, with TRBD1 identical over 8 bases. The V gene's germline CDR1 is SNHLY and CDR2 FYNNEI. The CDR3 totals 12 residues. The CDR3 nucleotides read TGTGCCAGCAGTAGGAATCCGGGACAGGTCCCCTTC. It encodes CASSRNPGQVPF.

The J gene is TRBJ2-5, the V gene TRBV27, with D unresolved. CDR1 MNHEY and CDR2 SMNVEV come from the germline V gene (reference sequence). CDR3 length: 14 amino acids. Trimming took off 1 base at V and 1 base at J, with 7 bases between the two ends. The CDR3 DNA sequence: TGTGCCAGCAGTTTATTCCCGAGCCAAGAGACCCAGTACTTC. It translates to CASSLFPSQETQYF.

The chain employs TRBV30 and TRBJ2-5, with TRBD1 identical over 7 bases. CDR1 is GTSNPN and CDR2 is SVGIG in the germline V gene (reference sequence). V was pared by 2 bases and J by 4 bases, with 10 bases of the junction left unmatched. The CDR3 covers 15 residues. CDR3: CAWSPRAGGLETQYF. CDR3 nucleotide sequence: TGTGCCTGGAGTCCCAGGGCAGGGGGTTTAGAGACCCAGTACTTC.

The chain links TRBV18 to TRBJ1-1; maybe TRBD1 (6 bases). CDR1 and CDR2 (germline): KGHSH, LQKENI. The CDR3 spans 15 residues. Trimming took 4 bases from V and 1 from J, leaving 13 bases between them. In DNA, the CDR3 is TGTGCCAGCTCACAGGGACATGTTCAGAACACTGAAGCTTTCTTT. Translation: CASSQGHVQNTEAFF.

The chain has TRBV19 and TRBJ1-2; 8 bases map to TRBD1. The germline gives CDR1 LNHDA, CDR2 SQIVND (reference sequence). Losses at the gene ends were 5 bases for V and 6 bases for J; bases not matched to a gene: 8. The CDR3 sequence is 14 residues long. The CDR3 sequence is CASSQTQGAHGYTF. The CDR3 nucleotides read TGTGCCAGTAGTCAAACGCAGGGGGCCCATGGCTACACCTTC. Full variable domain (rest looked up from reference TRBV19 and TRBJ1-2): DGGITQSPKYLFRKEGQNVTLSCEQNLNHDAMYWYRQDPGQGLRLIYYSQIVNDFQKGDIAEGYSVSREKKESFPLTVTSAQKNPTAFYLCASSQTQGAHGYTFGSGTRLTVV.

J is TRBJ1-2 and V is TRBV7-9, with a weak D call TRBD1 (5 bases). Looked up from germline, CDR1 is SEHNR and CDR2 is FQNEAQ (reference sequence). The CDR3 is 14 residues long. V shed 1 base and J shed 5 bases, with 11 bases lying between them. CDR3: CASSLGQGAYGYTF. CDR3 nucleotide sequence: TGTGCCAGCAGCTTAGGGCAGGGTGCATATGGCTACACCTTC.

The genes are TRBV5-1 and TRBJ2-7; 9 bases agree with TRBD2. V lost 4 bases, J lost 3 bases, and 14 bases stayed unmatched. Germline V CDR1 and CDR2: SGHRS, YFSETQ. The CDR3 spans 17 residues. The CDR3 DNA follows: TGCGCCAGCAGCCCGACCCCTCTAGCGGGGCTCATCTACGAGCAGTACTTC. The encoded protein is CASSPTPLAGLIYEQYF.

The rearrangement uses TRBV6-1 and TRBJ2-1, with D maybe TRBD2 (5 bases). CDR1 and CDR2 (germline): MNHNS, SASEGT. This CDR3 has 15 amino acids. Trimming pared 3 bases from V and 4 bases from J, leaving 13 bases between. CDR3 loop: CASSDRLAGYNEQFF. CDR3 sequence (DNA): TGTGCCAGCAGTGATCGGCTAGCTGGGTACAATGAGCAGTTCTTC.

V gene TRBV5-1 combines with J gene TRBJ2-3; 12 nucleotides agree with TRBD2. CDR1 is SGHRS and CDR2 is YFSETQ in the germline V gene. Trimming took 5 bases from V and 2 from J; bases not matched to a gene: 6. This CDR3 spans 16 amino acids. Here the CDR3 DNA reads TGCGCCAGCAGTGGCCCTAGCGGGGGGGTCACAGATACGCAGTATTTT. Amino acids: CASSGPSGGVTDTQYF.

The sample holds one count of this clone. As DNA, the CDR3 is TGCGCCAGCAGCTTGGGACATAACTATGGCTACACCTTC. Encoded protein: CASSLGHNYGYTF. The chain uses TRBV5-1 and TRBJ1-2, with D unresolved. The CDR3 sequence is 13 residues long. Trimming cost V 0 bases and J 1 base, with 4 bases left between them. The V gene's germline CDR1 is SGHRS and CDR2 YFSETQ.

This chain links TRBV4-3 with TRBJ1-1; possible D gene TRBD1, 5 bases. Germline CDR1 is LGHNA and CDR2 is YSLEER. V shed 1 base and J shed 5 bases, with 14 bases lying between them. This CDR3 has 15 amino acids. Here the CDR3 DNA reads TGCGCCAGCAGCCAAGCCCGCGGGGGGGAGACTGAAGCTTTCTTT. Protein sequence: CASSQARGGETEAFF.

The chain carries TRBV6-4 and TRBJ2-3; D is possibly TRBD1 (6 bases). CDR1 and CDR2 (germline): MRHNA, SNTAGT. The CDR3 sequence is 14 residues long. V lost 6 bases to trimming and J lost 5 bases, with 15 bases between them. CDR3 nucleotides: TGTGCCAGCAGGCCCTCAGGGGAAGGAGATACGCAGTATTTT. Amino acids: CASRPSGEGDTQYF.

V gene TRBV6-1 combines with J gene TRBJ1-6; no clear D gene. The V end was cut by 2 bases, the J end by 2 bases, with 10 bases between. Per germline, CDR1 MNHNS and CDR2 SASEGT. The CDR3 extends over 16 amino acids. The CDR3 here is CASSELLRTYNSPLHF. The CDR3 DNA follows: TGTGCCAGCAGTGAACTTCTAAGAACCTATAATTCACCCCTCCACTTT.